A selection of T cell receptor beta chains follows, all from one sample in a study of blood T cell repertoires in COVID-19. Repertoires were generated with immunoSEQ multiplex PCR, while TCRdb's copy carries only in-frame clones and drops some. The repertoire holds about 190,000 clones, with more than 60% as singletons. The sample was peripheral blood. These TCRs come from a man aged 50-59 years who had recovered from COVID-19. Each CDR3 is given with its conserved first and last residue. A D gene is named only where the DNA matches it firmly. Size is stated for part of the rows, as once, few or many counts, or as a class when the clone is expanded.

>TRBJ2-7|TRBD1|TRBV4-1|once
TGCGCCAGCAGCCAGCGACAGGGTACCTACGAGCAGTACTTC
CASSQRQGTYEQYF
>TRBJ1-1|TRBD1|TRBV5-1|NA
TGCGCCAGCAGCTTTTCCCCGACAGGGGAAAACACTGAAGCTTTCTTT
CASSFSPTGENTEAFF
>TRBJ1-6|TRBD1|TRBV7-2|NA
TGTGCCAGCAGCTTCGATACGGGACAGGGGAATTCACCCCTCCACTTT
CASSFDTGQGNSPLHF
>TRBJ2-7|TRBD2|TRBV29-1|NA
TGCAGCGTCTATAGACTAGCGGGAGATCACGAGCAGTACTTC
CSVYRLAGDHEQYF
>TRBJ1-4|NA|TRBV2|NA
TGTGCCAGCAGTGACATGGCCATGTTGGCGGAACTGTTTTTT
CASSDMAMLAELFF
>TRBJ2-7|TRBD1|TRBV28|NA
TGTGCCAGCAGTATACAGGGGGCTTCGTGGGAGCAGTACTTC
CASSIQGASWEQYF
>TRBJ2-1|TRBD2|TRBV5-4|once
TGTGCCAGCAGCAAGGGACTAGCGGGAGTTGATGAGCAGTTCTTC
CASSKGLAGVDEQFF
>TRBJ2-1|TRBD2|TRBV2|few
TGTGCCAGCAGATCAGGACTAGCAGAAGTGTACAATGAGCAGTTCTTC
CASRSGLAEVYNEQFF
>TRBJ2-1|NA|TRBV10-3|NA
TGTGCCATCAGGGAGACAAGCTCCTACAATGAGCAGTTCTTC
CAIRETSSYNEQFF
>TRBJ1-1|TRBD1|TRBV18|NA
TGTGCCAGCTCACCGATGACAGGGGCGGGAACTGAAGCTTTCTTT
CASSPMTGAGTEAFF
>TRBJ1-6|TRBD1|TRBV4-1|few
TGCGCCAGCAGCCAAGAACCCACAGGGGGATCACCCCTCCACTTT
CASSQEPTGGSPLHF
>TRBJ1-5|TRBD1|TRBV7-2|NA
TGTGCCAGCAGCCCGGGACAGGGGGCCGCTAGCAATCAGCCCCAGCATTTT
CASSPGQGAASNQPQHF
>TRBJ1-2|NA|TRBV4-1|NA
TGCGCCAGCAGCCAAGAATCTCACTATGGCTACACCTTC
CASSQESHYGYTF
>TRBJ2-3|TRBD2|TRBV19|NA
TGTGCCAGTAGTATAGCTAGCGGGAGCACAGATACGCAGTATTTT
CASSIASGSTDTQYF
>TRBJ2-1|NA|TRBV7-8|NA
TGTGCCAGCAGCTTATTATTTCGGAGCTCCTACAATGAGCAGTTCTTC
CASSLLFRSSYNEQFF
>TRBJ1-1|NA|TRBV25-1|few
TGTGCCAGCAGTGAATACTTGGCAGGCCCTAACACTGAAGCTTTCTTT
CASSEYLAGPNTEAFF
>TRBJ2-7|NA|TRBV3-1/TRBV3-2|once
TGTGCCAGCAGCCACGGGGGGCCCTACTACGAGCAGTACTTC
CASSHGGPYYEQYF
>TRBJ2-1|NA|TRBV5-4|NA
TGTGCCAGCAGCTTGGGTGTCGCCAGGGCGGTTAATGAGCAGTTCTTC
CASSLGVARAVNEQFF
>TRBJ2-1|NA|TRBV10-3|NA
TGTGCCATCAGTGAAGTCAACCAGGGGGGCGATGAGCAGTTCTTC
CAISEVNQGGDEQFF
>TRBJ2-2|TRBD2|TRBV14|NA
TGTGCCAGCAGCCAAGATGCGGCTAGCGGGGTGTTCGCCGGGGAGCTGTTTTTT
CASSQDAASGVFAGELFF
>TRBJ1-2|TRBD1|TRBV27|NA
TGTGCCAGCAAGGACAGGGGCGGGTTATCCTATGGCTACACCTTC
CASKDRGGLSYGYTF
>TRBJ2-5|NA|TRBV30|NA
TGTGCCTGGGGCAGAGAGACCCAGTACTTC
CAWGRETQYF
>TRBJ1-1|NA|TRBV27|NA
TGTGCCAGCAGTTTGGACAGAAACACTGAAGCTTTCTTT
CASSLDRNTEAFF
>TRBJ2-5|TRBD2|TRBV18|NA
TGTGCCAGCTCTCCAGGACTAGCGGGATCGGAAGAGACCCAGTACTTC
CASSPGLAGSEETQYF
>TRBJ2-7|NA|TRBV27|NA
TGTGCCAGCAGAACAGGAGAGACCTACGAGCAGTACTTC
CASRTGETYEQYF
>TRBJ2-7|NA|TRBV19|once
TGTGCCAGTAGTACCTCCGGAGGGGAGCAGTACTTC
CASSTSGGEQYF
>TRBJ2-7|TRBD1|TRBV7-9|many
TGTGCCAGCACCCGTTGGGGACAGGGCACCTACGAGCAGTACTTC
CASTRWGQGTYEQYF
>TRBJ2-1|NA|TRBV27|NA
TGTGCCAGCAGTTTGAGGCTGGAGTATGGTGAGCAGTTCTTC
CASSLRLEYGEQFF
>TRBJ2-7|NA|TRBV21-1|few
TGTGCCAGCAGCACCGACAGGTTTGATGCCTACGAGCAGTACTTC
CASSTDRFDAYEQYF
>TRBJ2-7|TRBD1|TRBV27|NA
TGTGCCAGCAGGACAGCCGGGACAGGGGTTGACGAGCAGTACTTC
CASRTAGTGVDEQYF
>TRBJ1-2|NA|TRBV2|few
TGTGCCAGCAGTTATTCGTTAGGCTACACCTTC
CASSYSLGYTF
>TRBJ1-2|NA|TRBV28|NA
TGTGCCAGCGATCAGGGGACTAGCTACACCTTC
CASDQGTSYTF
>TRBJ1-1|NA|TRBV21-1|few
TGTGCCAGCAGCCGGACCTTTATGGGGAGCACTGAAGCTTTCTTT
CASSRTFMGSTEAFF
>TRBJ2-1|TRBD1|TRBV4-3|NA
TGCGCCAGCAGCCACGGACAGGGGACCTACAATGAGCAGTTCTTC
CASSHGQGTYNEQFF
>TRBJ2-3|TRBD2|TRBV19|NA
TGTGCCAGTAGTATGAAGTTGGGACTAGCGGGCACAGATACGCAGTATTTT
CASSMKLGLAGTDTQYF
>TRBJ2-3|NA|TRBV2|NA
TGTGCCAGCAGTGCCTCGAGGACAGATACGCAGTATTTT
CASSASRTDTQYF
>TRBJ2-7|TRBD1|TRBV12-3/TRBV12-4|few
TGTGCCAGCAGTCGGGACAGGGCCTACGAGCAGTACTTC
CASSRDRAYEQYF
>TRBJ2-7|TRBD1|TRBV18|NA
TGTGCCAGCTCGCCGACAGGGGGTAATTTCGAGCAGTACTTC
CASSPTGGNFEQYF
>TRBJ2-5|NA|TRBV4-1|NA
TGCGCCAGCAGCCAAAACAAAGCGGTCCAAGAGACCCAGTACTTC
CASSQNKAVQETQYF
>TRBJ2-2|NA|TRBV20-1|NA
TGCAGTGCTAGTAGCGGACCGAACACCGGGGAGCTGTTTTTT
CSASSGPNTGELFF
>TRBJ1-5|NA|TRBV28|NA
TGTGCCAGCAGACGAGGGGGAAGCAATCAGCCCCAGCATTTT
CASRRGGSNQPQHF
>TRBJ2-6|NA|TRBV7-2|NA
TGTGCCAGCAGAAAAGACATGGCCGGGGCCAACGTCCTGACTTTC
CASRKDMAGANVLTF
>TRBJ2-7|NA|TRBV12-1|NA
TGTGCCAGCAGCTCGGGACTAGCGGGAGACCCAGAGCAGTACTTC
CASSSGLAGDPEQYF
>TRBJ2-7|TRBD2|TRBV29-1|NA
TGCAGCGTTGAAGATGGGCCGGGGGGGACTTACGACGAGCAGTACTTC
CSVEDGPGGTYDEQYF
>TRBJ2-1|NA|TRBV6-5|once
TGTGCCAGCAGACGGGAGTCTTACAATGAGCAGTTCTTC
CASRRESYNEQFF
>TRBJ1-6|TRBD1|TRBV11-2|NA
TGTGCCAGCAGCGAGCGCCGGGACAGGGGATATAATTCACCCCTCCACTTT
CASSERRDRGYNSPLHF
>TRBJ1-4|TRBD1|TRBV5-4|NA
TGTGCCTTCTCCCTAAGACAGGGGAGTGAAAAACTGTTTTTT
CAFSLRQGSEKLFF
>TRBJ2-2|TRBD2|TRBV10-3|NA
TGTGCCATCAATCGAGGGACCCAGCGGGGCACCGGGGAGCTGTTTTTT
CAINRGTQRGTGELFF
>TRBJ2-1|NA|TRBV4-3|NA
TGCGCCAGCAGCCAACTATCGTATGAGCAGTTCTTC
CASSQLSYEQFF
>TRBJ2-1|TRBD2|TRBV12-3/TRBV12-4|NA
TGTGCCAGCAGTCCCCCCGGGACTAGCGGTTTCTTC
CASSPPGTSGFF
>TRBJ2-5|NA|TRBV20-1|NA
TGCAGTGTAGTACCCCAAGAGACCCAGTACTTC
CSVVPQETQYF
>TRBJ2-3|TRBD2|TRBV24-1|NA
TGTGCCACCAGTGATTCGGGACTAGCGGGAGGGCGCGGTACGCAGTATTTT
CATSDSGLAGGRGTQYF
>TRBJ2-7|TRBD1|TRBV19|NA
TGTGCCAGTAGTACCTCTCTACAGGGGTTCAACGAGCAGTACTTC
CASSTSLQGFNEQYF
>TRBJ2-1|TRBD2|TRBV6-6|NA
TGTGCCAGCAGTCCAGGACTAGCGGGAGCGTTCTACAATGAGCAGTTCTTC
CASSPGLAGAFYNEQFF
>TRBJ1-2|TRBD1|TRBV7-9|few
TGTGCCAGCAGCCCAGGGACAGAAATTAACTATGGCTACACCTTC
CASSPGTEINYGYTF
>TRBJ2-2|NA|TRBV2|NA
TGTGCCAGCACCGAACAGGGTCTTGCCACCGGGGAGCTGTTTTTT
CASTEQGLATGELFF
>TRBJ1-5|NA|TRBV2|NA
TGTGCCAGCAGCACAGGTTACGGCAATCAGCCCCAGCATTTT
CASSTGYGNQPQHF